A selection of T cell receptor beta chains follows, all from one sample in a study of blood T cell repertoires in COVID-19. Generated by immunoSEQ multiplex PCR, the TCRdb table keeps only in-frame clones and is missing some. The data show approximately 65,000 clones, with about 81% seen just once and around a sixth held by the top ten. Sequencing was done on a sample of peripheral blood. Every receptor here comes from an elderly man with acute or convalescent COVID-19. Each CDR3 is given with its conserved first and last residue. Each record gives: D gene, V gene, CDR3 length, clone size, J gene, CDR3 protein, CDR3 DNA. A D gene is named only where the DNA matches it firmly. Rows may omit the clone size; those that give it use once, few, many or a size class.

d_call: .; v_call: TRBV19; cdr3_length: 14; clone_size: .; j_call: TRBJ2-2; cdr3_aa: CASSIAPTTGELFF; cdr3_nt: TGTGCCAGTAGTATAGCCCCTACTACCGGGGAGCTGTTTTTT
d_call: TRBD1; v_call: TRBV7-9; cdr3_length: 15; clone_size: .; j_call: TRBJ2-3; cdr3_aa: CASSAYRGRTDTQYF; cdr3_nt: TGTGCCAGCAGTGCTTACAGGGGGAGAACAGATACGCAGTATTTT
d_call: TRBD2; v_call: TRBV9; cdr3_length: 13; clone_size: .; j_call: TRBJ2-5; cdr3_aa: CASSLSGQETQYF; cdr3_nt: TGTGCCAGCAGTCTTAGCGGGCAAGAGACCCAGTACTTC
d_call: TRBD1; v_call: TRBV28; cdr3_length: 14; clone_size: .; j_call: TRBJ2-7; cdr3_aa: CASSLWGQSYEQYF; cdr3_nt: TGTGCCAGCAGTTTATGGGGACAGTCTTACGAGCAGTACTTC
d_call: .; v_call: TRBV5-1; cdr3_length: 13; clone_size: .; j_call: TRBJ1-1; cdr3_aa: CASSSQGNTEAFF; cdr3_nt: TGCGCCAGCAGCTCCCAGGGGAACACTGAAGCTTTCTTT
d_call: TRBD1; v_call: TRBV6-6; cdr3_length: 14; clone_size: .; j_call: TRBJ1-1; cdr3_aa: CASSLQGTRTEAFF; cdr3_nt: TGTGCCAGCAGTCTACAGGGGACGAGGACTGAAGCTTTCTTT
d_call: TRBD2; v_call: TRBV19; cdr3_length: 15; clone_size: .; j_call: TRBJ2-7; cdr3_aa: CASQPRGGIPNEQYF; cdr3_nt: TGTGCCAGCCAGCCAAGGGGAGGGATCCCCAACGAGCAGTACTTC
d_call: TRBD1; v_call: TRBV14; cdr3_length: 16; clone_size: .; j_call: TRBJ2-7; cdr3_aa: CASSQKWGQRFSEQYF; cdr3_nt: TGTGCCAGCAGCCAAAAGTGGGGACAGAGGTTTAGCGAGCAGTACTTC
d_call: TRBD2; v_call: TRBV6-5; cdr3_length: 15; clone_size: .; j_call: TRBJ2-2; cdr3_aa: CASSPRAGNTGELFF; cdr3_nt: TGTGCCAGCAGTCCCCGAGCGGGAAACACCGGGGAGCTGTTTTTT
d_call: .; v_call: TRBV9; cdr3_length: 14; clone_size: .; j_call: TRBJ1-1; cdr3_aa: CASSVRGVDTEAFF; cdr3_nt: TGTGCCAGCAGCGTTCGGGGGGTTGACACTGAAGCTTTCTTT
d_call: .; v_call: TRBV7-2; cdr3_length: 15; clone_size: .; j_call: TRBJ1-2; cdr3_aa: CASSLEPSGSRGYTF; cdr3_nt: TGTGCCAGCAGCTTGGAACCTTCCGGGTCTCGTGGCTACACCTTC
d_call: TRBD1; v_call: TRBV24-1; cdr3_length: 18; clone_size: .; j_call: TRBJ2-2; cdr3_aa: CATRPGQGSLLRAGELFF; cdr3_nt: TGTGCCACCAGGCCGGGACAGGGGTCCCTTCTTAGAGCCGGGGAGCTGTTTTTT
d_call: .; v_call: TRBV9; cdr3_length: 14; clone_size: .; j_call: TRBJ2-3; cdr3_aa: CASSVSVSTDTQYF; cdr3_nt: TGTGCCAGCAGCGTGAGTGTAAGCACAGATACGCAGTATTTT
d_call: .; v_call: TRBV4-1; cdr3_length: 14; clone_size: once; j_call: TRBJ2-1; cdr3_aa: CASSQPLQGSGQFF; cdr3_nt: TGCGCCAGCAGCCAGCCCCTTCAGGGTTCGGGGCAGTTCTTC
d_call: .; v_call: TRBV7-9; cdr3_length: 15; clone_size: .; j_call: TRBJ1-2; cdr3_aa: CASSQDRPMEYGYTF; cdr3_nt: TGTGCCAGCAGCCAAGACAGGCCGATGGAGTATGGCTACACCTTC
d_call: TRBD2; v_call: TRBV5-1; cdr3_length: 20; clone_size: .; j_call: TRBJ2-7; cdr3_aa: CASRWTGTRTSGYSSYEQYF; cdr3_nt: TGCGCCAGCAGATGGACCGGGACAAGGACTAGCGGTTACTCGTCCTACGAGCAGTACTTC
d_call: TRBD2; v_call: TRBV6-6; cdr3_length: 19; clone_size: .; j_call: TRBJ2-1; cdr3_aa: CASSSAGLAQRSSYNEQFF; cdr3_nt: TGTGCCAGCAGCTCTGCGGGACTAGCCCAGAGGAGCTCCTACAATGAGCAGTTCTTC
d_call: TRBD2; v_call: TRBV5-8; cdr3_length: 15; clone_size: .; j_call: TRBJ2-4; cdr3_aa: CASSFLGTGGDIQYF; cdr3_nt: TGTGCCAGCAGCTTCTTGGGGACGGGGGGGGACATTCAGTACTTC
d_call: .; v_call: TRBV4-3; cdr3_length: 13; clone_size: .; j_call: TRBJ2-7; cdr3_aa: CASSQDDRYEQYF; cdr3_nt: TGCGCCAGCAGCCAAGATGACAGGTACGAGCAGTACTTC
d_call: .; v_call: TRBV7-2; cdr3_length: 14; clone_size: .; j_call: TRBJ2-7; cdr3_aa: CASSPPGGRIEQYF; cdr3_nt: TGTGCCAGCAGCCCCCCCGGGGGGCGGATCGAGCAGTACTTC
d_call: .; v_call: TRBV4-1; cdr3_length: 17; clone_size: .; j_call: TRBJ1-3; cdr3_aa: CASSQEGHPSSGNTIYF; cdr3_nt: TGCGCCAGCAGCCAAGAGGGGCATCCTAGCTCTGGAAACACCATATATTTT
d_call: .; v_call: TRBV5-4; cdr3_length: 16; clone_size: .; j_call: TRBJ2-3; cdr3_aa: CASSLILTLFTDTQYF; cdr3_nt: TGTGCCAGCAGCTTGATTTTGACTTTGTTCACAGATACGCAGTATTTT
d_call: TRBD1; v_call: TRBV7-9; cdr3_length: 14; clone_size: .; j_call: TRBJ1-5; cdr3_aa: CASSYGQDNQPQHF; cdr3_nt: TGTGCCAGCAGCTATGGACAGGACAATCAGCCCCAGCATTTT
d_call: .; v_call: TRBV5-1; cdr3_length: 12; clone_size: few; j_call: TRBJ2-3; cdr3_aa: CASFEGVSTQYF; cdr3_nt: TGCGCCAGCTTCGAGGGTGTGAGTACGCAGTATTTT
d_call: TRBD1; v_call: TRBV30; cdr3_length: 13; clone_size: .; j_call: TRBJ1-4; cdr3_aa: CASQQGGNEKLFF; cdr3_nt: TGTGCCTCCCAACAGGGGGGTAATGAAAAACTGTTTTTT
d_call: TRBD1; v_call: TRBV9; cdr3_length: 14; clone_size: .; j_call: TRBJ2-7; cdr3_aa: CASSVKDRGDEQYF; cdr3_nt: TGTGCCAGCAGCGTGAAGGACAGGGGGGACGAGCAGTACTTC
d_call: .; v_call: TRBV6-2/TRBV6-3; cdr3_length: 13; clone_size: .; j_call: TRBJ2-3; cdr3_aa: CASSLELGFTQYF; cdr3_nt: TGTGCCAGCAGTTTGGAACTAGGGTTTACGCAGTATTTT
d_call: .; v_call: TRBV11-2; cdr3_length: 13; clone_size: .; j_call: TRBJ2-7; cdr3_aa: CASSLDPDREQYF; cdr3_nt: TGTGCCAGCAGCTTAGACCCCGACAGGGAGCAGTACTTC
d_call: .; v_call: TRBV19; cdr3_length: 14; clone_size: .; j_call: TRBJ1-1; cdr3_aa: CASTLGSVNTEAFF; cdr3_nt: TGTGCCAGTACCCTAGGCAGTGTGAACACTGAAGCTTTCTTT
d_call: .; v_call: TRBV7-9; cdr3_length: 18; clone_size: .; j_call: TRBJ1-4; cdr3_aa: CASSLARGGLLPGEKLFF; cdr3_nt: TGTGCCAGCAGCTTAGCGCGGGGAGGCCTCCTCCCAGGGGAAAAACTGTTTTTT
d_call: TRBD1; v_call: TRBV5-6; cdr3_length: 18; clone_size: .; j_call: TRBJ1-6; cdr3_aa: CASSTAGTGPASGSPLHF; cdr3_nt: TGTGCCAGCAGCACCGCCGGGACAGGGCCCGCATCGGGTTCACCCCTCCACTTT
d_call: .; v_call: TRBV5-1; cdr3_length: 15; clone_size: .; j_call: TRBJ2-7; cdr3_aa: CASSLDWAGWYEQYF; cdr3_nt: TGCGCCAGCAGCTTGGATTGGGCGGGATGGTACGAGCAGTACTTC